What follows are 26 T cell receptor beta chains derived from one specimen sequenced in a study of cytomegalovirus exposure and HLA in healthy donors. A multiplex PCR was run with 60 Vbeta primers and 13 Jbeta primers. Sequencing was performed with immunoSEQ multiplex PCR; in TCRdb, only in-frame clones are kept and a portion is missing. The profile shows approximately 180,000 clones, 70% to 85% of them singletons. What was sequenced was PBMCs. These receptors all come from an older woman in good health and CMV-seropositive.

This clone was counted a few times. This chain connects TRBV30 to TRBJ1-1; the match to TRBD1 covers 7 bases. Germline V gene lookup returns CDR1 GTSNPN and CDR2 SVGIG (reference sequence). This CDR3 is built from 14 residues. Trimming removed 4 bases from V and 3 bases from J; junction bases left unmatched: 8. In DNA, the CDR3 is TGTGCCTGGATGAGGGGGCAATGGGACACTGAAGCTTTCTTT. Protein sequence: CAWMRGQWDTEAFF.

V usage is TRBV19 and J usage is TRBJ1-5, with a possible D match to TRBD1 (5 bases). CDR1 and CDR2 from the germline V gene are LNHDA and SQIVND (reference sequence). The CDR3 runs 15 residues. V lost 5 bases, J lost 5 bases, and 16 bases lay in between. The CDR3 here is CASSGKGGEHQPQHF. The CDR3 region has the DNA TGTGCCAGTAGTGGAAAGGGAGGGGAACATCAGCCCCAGCATTTT.

This chain joins TRBV7-3 and TRBJ1-3; 8 positions match TRBD1. Germline V gene sequence: CDR1 SGHTA, CDR2 FQGTGA. J was trimmed by 0 bases and V by 4 bases; bases with no gene match: 8. The CDR3 extends over 17 amino acids. DNA of the CDR3: TGTGCCAGCAGCTCCCGGGACAGGCCCGTCTCTGGAAACACCATATATTTT. Translation: CASSSRDRPVSGNTIYF.

The chain joins TRBV7-9 to TRBJ2-7; TRBD2 might be the D (5 bases). This CDR3 is 13 amino acids long. The germline V and J ends were trimmed by 6 bases and 3 bases, with 12 bases remaining between them. The germline V gene encodes CDR1 SEHNR and CDR2 FQNEAQ (reference sequence). The CDR3 DNA reads as TGTGCCAGCAGGCAAGAGGGTAACTACGAGCAGTACTTC. Translating it yields CASRQEGNYEQYF.

This clone occurred a few times. The V and J genes are TRBV7-2 and TRBJ2-2; 7 bases map to TRBD2. The CDR3 spans 16 residues. Germline V gene lookup returns CDR1 SGHTA and CDR2 FQGNSA. V gave up 5 bases and J gave up 0 bases; unmatched junction bases: 6. In DNA, the CDR3 is TGTGCCAGCAGCACCCGCGGGGGAACGAACACCGGGGAGCTGTTTTTT. Its translation: CASSTRGGTNTGELFF.

This clone appeared a few times. The chain uses TRBV29-1 and TRBJ1-1; 7 bases are a match to TRBD1. The CDR3 covers 14 residues. V was clipped by 6 bases and J by 5 bases; unmatched bases: 12. The germline gives CDR1 SQVTM, CDR2 ANQGSEA. Written as DNA, the CDR3 is TGCAGCGTGGTCGCATCACAGGGGAAGACTGAAGCTTTCTTT. The encoded protein is CSVVASQGKTEAFF.

The CDR3 reads CASSYSGQWPNEQFF. The CDR3 DNA reads TGTGCCAGCAGTTACTCGGGACAGTGGCCAAATGAGCAGTTCTTC. The rearrangement links TRBV6-5 to TRBJ2-1; TRBD1 matches at 7 bases. J lost 7 bases, V lost 0 bases, and 6 bases had no gene match. The CDR3 is 15 amino acids. Germline CDR1 reads MNHEY; CDR2 reads SVGAGI.

The gene calls are TRBV29-1 and TRBJ2-7; D remains unclear. The V end was cut by 6 bases, the J end by 7 bases, with 10 bases between. The CDR3 has 10 residues. The V gene's germline CDR1 is SQVTM and CDR2 ANQGSEA. The DNA for the CDR3 is TGCAGCGTCCAAGAGGCGGAGCAGTACTTC. Translating it yields CSVQEAEQYF.

This clone occurred a few times. The chain carries TRBV5-4 and TRBJ2-2; weak D call: TRBD1 (5 bases). The CDR3 extends over 13 amino acids. The germline V gene has CDR1 SGHNT and CDR2 YYREEE (reference sequence). The germline V and J ends were trimmed by 2 bases and 5 bases, with 7 bases remaining between them. The CDR3: CASSFQGTGELFF. The CDR3 nucleotides are TGTGCCAGCAGCTTCCAGGGAACCGGGGAGCTGTTTTTT.

This clone has only a few counts. This chain uses TRBV27 with TRBJ2-2, with 10 positions matching TRBD1. This CDR3 is built from 16 residues. CDR1 is MNHEY and CDR2 is SMNVEV in the germline V gene (reference sequence). J was trimmed by 2 bases and V by 2 bases; bases with no gene match: 2. The CDR3 sequence is CASSLDRGHNTGELFF. The CDR3 DNA is TGTGCCAGCAGTTTAGACAGGGGGCACAACACCGGGGAGCTGTTTTTT.

The rearrangement uses TRBV11-2 and TRBJ2-4; no definite D call. The V and J ends lost 0 bases and 8 bases respectively, with 11 bases between them. The germline V gene has CDR1 SGHAT and CDR2 FQNNGV. The CDR3 loop spans 14 amino acids. DNA for the CDR3: TGTGCCAGCAGCTTAGATAAGGAGTCGGACATTCAGTACTTC. As protein: CASSLDKESDIQYF. The variable domain in full, with the rest retrieved from reference TRBV11-2 and TRBJ2-4, is EAGVAQSPRYKIIEKRQSVAFWCNPISGHATLYWYQQILGQGPKLLIQFQNNGVVDDSQLPKDRFSAERLKGVDSTLKIQPAKLEDSAVYLCASSLDKESDIQYFGAGTRLSVL.

The genes are TRBV7-3 and TRBJ1-1; D is perhaps TRBD1 (5 bases). Germline CDR1 and CDR2: SGHTA and FQGTGA. The CDR3 has 13 residues. Trimming removed 5 bases at V and 4 bases at J, with 11 bases between. The CDR3 DNA reads TGTGCCAGCAGCGTAGACAGTGTCACTGAAGCTTTCTTT. Protein product: CASSVDSVTEAFF.

V usage is TRBV7-2 and J usage is TRBJ2-3; D remains unclear. Trimming removed 3 bases from V and 1 base from J, with 8 bases in between. Germline CDR1 reads SGHTA; CDR2 reads FQGNSA. The CDR3 runs 14 residues. CDR3 sequence reads: CASSFPQGTDTQYF. As DNA, the CDR3 is TGTGCCAGCAGCTTTCCCCAGGGCACAGATACGCAGTATTTT. Full variable domain (remainder filled in from reference TRBV7-2 and TRBJ2-3): GAGVSQSPSNKVTEKGKDVELRCDPISGHTALYWYRQSLGQGLEFLIYFQGNSAPDKSGLPSDRFSAERTGGSVSTLTIQRTQQEDSAVYLCASSFPQGTDTQYFGPGTRLTVL.

The rearrangement uses TRBV9 and TRBJ2-7; D perhaps matches TRBD1 (5 bases). The CDR3 extends over 13 amino acids. Trimming left V 4 bases short and J 0 bases short, with 8 bases between. Per the germline V gene, CDR1 is SGDLS and CDR2 is YYNGEE. The CDR3 sequence is CASSPGHSYEQYF. The DNA of the CDR3 is TGTGCCAGCAGCCCCGGACACTCCTACGAGCAGTACTTC.

The V and J genes are TRBV6-6 and TRBJ1-2; a possible D gene is TRBD1 (6 bases). This CDR3 region has 14 residues. The germline V and J ends were trimmed by 0 bases and 6 bases, with 11 bases remaining between them. Germline V lookup: CDR1 MNHNY, CDR2 SVGAGI (reference sequence). CDR3 DNA sequence: TGTGCCAGCAGTTACTCAGGACAGTCCGATGGCTACACCTTC. Its protein product is CASSYSGQSDGYTF.

The table lists this clone with a few counts. This chain joins TRBV27 and TRBJ1-6; 9 bases fit TRBD1. The CDR3 is made up of 15 amino acids. CDR1 MNHEY and CDR2 SMNVEV come from the germline V gene (reference sequence). The trim removed 6 bases at V and 12 bases at J, leaving 12 bases unmatched. The CDR3 spells CASRATPGQGIPLHF. For the CDR3, the DNA is TGTGCCAGCAGGGCCACACCGGGACAGGGCATACCCCTCCACTTT.

The chain has TRBV6-1 and TRBJ1-3; 8 nucleotides align to TRBD1. The CDR3 has 15 residues. With 4 bases clipped from V and 4 bases from J, the junction kept 6 bases outside the gene matches. Per the germline V gene, CDR1 is MNHNS and CDR2 is SASEGT. The CDR3 DNA is TGTGCCAGCAGTGTCACGACAGGGGTCGGAAACACCATATATTTT. This gives the protein CASSVTTGVGNTIYF.

The rearrangement joins TRBV25-1 to TRBJ2-6, with D tentatively TRBD1 (5 bases). Trimming shortened V by 2 bases and J by 0 bases, and 11 bases separated the two germline ends. The CDR3 runs to 17 residues. CDR1 and CDR2 (germline): MGHDK, SYGVNS. The CDR3 DNA sequence: TGTGCCAGCAGTGAAGGGGCAGTGAGCTCTGGGGCCAACGTCCTGACTTTC. This encodes CASSEGAVSSGANVLTF.

This clone has only a few counts. This chain links TRBV5-1 with TRBJ1-2, with D hard to call. The CDR3 is 12 residues long. Germline lookup yields CDR1 SGHRS and CDR2 YFSETQ. The V gene lost 4 bases and the J gene lost 6 bases, with 10 bases spanning the gap. The CDR3 is CASSLALDGYTF. The CDR3 DNA is TGCGCCAGCAGCCTGGCCCTTGATGGCTACACCTTC.

This clone was counted between two and nine times. The chain joins TRBV19 to TRBJ2-4, with 9 bases matching TRBD1. V lost 5 bases to trimming and J lost 9 bases; unmatched junction nucleotides: 17. In germline, CDR1 is LNHDA, CDR2 SQIVND (reference sequence). This CDR3 is 17 amino acids long. For the CDR3, the DNA is TGTGCCAGTAGTTCCGCCCAGGGGACAGGGCAAAAAGGCATTCAGTACTTC. This gives the protein CASSSAQGTGQKGIQYF. Using reference TRBV19 and TRBJ2-4 for the parts outside the CDR3, the full variable domain is DGGITQSPKYLFRKEGQNVTLSCEQNLNHDAMYWYRQDPGQGLRLIYYSQIVNDFQKGDIAEGYSVSREKKESFPLTVTSAQKNPTAFYLCASSSAQGTGQKGIQYFGAGTRLSVL.

This clone occurred a few times. The chain has TRBV28 and TRBJ1-2; TRBD1 matches 10 bases. With V trimmed by 6 bases and J by 3 bases, 4 bases remained unmatched. The CDR3 length is 14 residues. Germline V CDR1 and CDR2: MDHEN, SYDVKM. CDR3 DNA: TGTGCCAGCAGGAGCGGACAGGGGGACTATGGCTACACCTTC. Its translation: CASRSGQGDYGYTF.

The chain employs TRBV11-2 and TRBJ2-1; 7 bases are shared with TRBD2. The CDR3 extends over 13 amino acids. J lost 6 bases, V lost 6 bases, and 5 bases had no gene match. CDR1 is SGHAT, CDR2 FQNNGV, per germline. CDR3 sequence reads: CASRGGGRNEQFF. The CDR3 coding sequence is TGTGCCAGCAGGGGCGGGGGTCGCAATGAGCAGTTCTTC.

This clone was found a few times. The chain is built from TRBV7-2 and TRBJ2-2, with D hard to call. Trimming shortened V by 3 bases and J by 3 bases, and 5 bases separated the two germline ends. CDR1 and CDR2 from the germline V gene are SGHTA and FQGNSA. The CDR3 consists of 13 residues. The CDR3 nucleotides are TGTGCCAGCAGCTTTAGTGACACCGGGGAGCTGTTTTTT. Amino acids: CASSFSDTGELFF. Using reference TRBV7-2 and TRBJ2-2 for the parts outside the CDR3, the full variable domain is GAGVSQSPSNKVTEKGKDVELRCDPISGHTALYWYRQSLGQGLEFLIYFQGNSAPDKSGLPSDRFSAERTGGSVSTLTIQRTQQEDSAVYLCASSFSDTGELFFGEGSRLTVL.

The chain carries TRBV21-1 and TRBJ1-6; TRBD1 is the table's D call, not checked against the DNA. TRBV21-1 is classified as a pseudogene. The CDR3 runs 17 residues. CDR3 bases: TGTGCCAGCAGCAAGGAGGGACAGGGGAAATATAATTCACCCCTCCACTTT. Translated: CASSKEGQGKYNSPLHF.

The chain is built from TRBV18 and TRBJ2-4, with TRBD2 identical over 9 bases. Germline V lookup: CDR1 KGHSH, CDR2 LQKENI. The trim removed 3 bases at V and 0 bases at J, leaving 9 bases unmatched. The CDR3 runs 18 residues. This chain's CDR3 is CASSPRIAGDGAKNIQYF. The CDR3 region has the DNA TGTGCCAGCTCACCGAGAATAGCGGGAGATGGAGCCAAAAACATTCAGTACTTC.

The genes are TRBV6-5 and TRBJ2-7; 10 bases fit TRBD1. The length of the CDR3 is 16 residues. V was clipped by 0 bases and J by 6 bases; unmatched bases: 8. In germline, CDR1 is MNHEY, CDR2 SVGAGI. The CDR3 coding sequence is TGTGCCAGCAGTTACTCCCCCGACAGGGGGCAGGGCGAGCAGTACTTC. Its protein product is CASSYSPDRGQGEQYF.